The next 26 T cell receptor beta chains were all read from a single sample in a study of T cell repertoires in cytomegalovirus infection. MiXCR, applied by TCRdb to the reads, yields one record per CDR3 protein. The repertoire holds some 400,000 distinct CDR3 sequences, with roughly 20% as singletons. The sample comprised PBMCs. The receptors originated from a human donor in good health (CMV status not recorded). Some clones in this sample may be carry-over from other donors' samples.

The sample holds a few counts of this clonotype. The chain uses TRBV28 and TRBJ1-2; 7 positions agree with TRBD1. V lost 4 bases and J lost 6; bases outside the gene matches: 8. This CDR3 is built from 14 residues. In germline, CDR1 is MDHEN, CDR2 SYDVKM. CDR3: CASSSWDRRDGYTF. CDR3 in DNA: TGTGCCAGCAGTTCCTGGGACAGAAGAGATGGCTACACCTTC.

This clonotype was seen repeatedly, ten times or more. The chain couples TRBV7-2 to TRBJ2-4; D is unclear. Trimming left V 4 bases short and J 9 bases short, with 16 bases between. The CDR3 contains 14 residues. Germline loops: CDR1 SGHTA, CDR2 FQGNSA. CDR3 DNA sequence: TGTGCCAGCAGCTCCCTTATCGAGCCCTCCATTCAGTACTTC. It specifies CASSSLIEPSIQYF.

This rearrangement joins TRBV2 to TRBJ1-1, with D uncertain. The CDR3 runs to 14 residues. Germline CDR1 reads SNHLY; CDR2 reads FYNNEI. V was cut by 6 bases and J by 3 bases, with 14 bases left in between. CDR3 sequence (DNA): TGTGCCAGCAGGTGGGAATCCGGGTACACTGAAGCTTTCTTT. Translating it yields CASRWESGYTEAFF.

In its sample, this clonotype was seen a few times. The rearrangement joins TRBV6-1 to TRBJ2-1; tentative D call: TRBD2 (6 bases). This CDR3 region has 13 residues. Trimming stripped 11 bases from V and 0 bases from J, with 11 bases between. Per the germline V gene, CDR1 is MNHNS and CDR2 is SASEGT. The CDR3 loop reads CAARENSYNEQFF. Here the CDR3 DNA reads TGTGCCGCCCGGGAGAACTCCTACAATGAGCAGTTCTTC.

DNA for the CDR3: TGTGCCAGCAGTTTACAGACAGGAGTATGGGATTCACCCCTCCACTTT. It is translated as CASSLQTGVWDSPLHF. The chain carries TRBV6-2 or TRBV6-3 and TRBJ1-6; D perhaps matches TRBD1 (6 bases). This CDR3 contains 16 residues. V lost 4 bases and J lost 8, with 18 bases in between. The V gene's germline CDR1 is MNHEY and CDR2 SVGEGT.

The chain recombines TRBV20-1 with TRBJ2-3; the D is unclear. CDR1 is DFQATT and CDR2 is SNEGSKA in the germline V gene (reference sequence). There are 11 residues in the CDR3. The V end was cut by 5 bases, the J end by 6 bases, with 9 bases between. CDR3 loop: CSAAELDTQYF. The CDR3 coding sequence is TGCAGTGCTGCGGAATTGGATACGCAGTATTTT.

This clonotype occurred many times. This chain connects TRBV7-9 to TRBJ2-1, with 10 bases that match TRBD2. V was clipped by 5 bases and J by 3 bases; unmatched bases: 7. Germline-derived CDR1 and CDR2 are SEHNR and FQNEAQ (reference sequence). The CDR3 runs to 16 residues. This CDR3 reads CASSHVLAGFYNEQFF. DNA of the CDR3: TGTGCCAGCAGCCATGTACTAGCGGGATTCTACAATGAGCAGTTCTTC.

This clonotype was detected a few times. V and J are TRBV6-2 or TRBV6-3 and TRBJ2-7; no firm D call. The CDR3 is 15 residues long. Germline V gene sequence: CDR1 MNHEY, CDR2 SVGEGT. The V gene lost 6 bases and the J gene lost 1 base, with 16 bases spanning the gap. CDR3 nucleotide sequence: TGTGCCAGCAGCCCCGTGGGTACGTTTTCCTACGAGCAGTACTTC. This codes for CASSPVGTFSYEQYF.

This clonotype was seen at least ten times. In DNA form, the CDR3 reads TGTGCCAGCAGCCCCGATCCCCAAGAGACCCAGTACTTC. This translates into CASSPDPQETQYF. V and J are TRBV7-2 and TRBJ2-5; D remains unclear. The V gene lost 5 bases and the J gene lost 1 base, with 8 bases spanning the gap. The CDR3 runs 13 residues. Germline V lookup: CDR1 SGHTA, CDR2 FQGNSA.

There are a few counts of this clonotype. V is TRBV20-1 and J is TRBJ2-7; TRBD2 matches at 13 bases. Germline CDR1 is DFQATT and CDR2 is SNEGSKA (reference sequence). CDR3 length equals 16 residues. V was pared by 0 bases and J by 7 bases, with 9 bases of the junction left unmatched. Here the CDR3 DNA reads TGCAGTGCTAGAGACCCGGGACTAGCGGGGAGAAGAGAGCAGTACTTC. It yields the protein CSARDPGLAGRREQYF.

There are many counts of this clonotype. The rearrangement uses TRBV7-9 and TRBJ2-3; D not certain. The CDR3 totals 12 residues. The germline CDR1 and CDR2 sequences are SEHNR and FQNEAQ (reference sequence). V was trimmed by 2 bases and J by 4 bases, leaving 4 bases between them. The CDR3 sequence: CASSLRSDTQYF. Here the CDR3 DNA reads TGTGCCAGCAGCTTAAGGTCAGATACGCAGTATTTT.

Concerning this clonotype: A single base separates this from a much larger clone, so it may be a read error. The chain is built from TRBV7-2 and TRBJ1-6; D gene unclear. Germline values: CDR1 SGHTA, CDR2 FQGNSA. The CDR3 covers 16 residues. Here the CDR3 DNA reads TGTGCCACCAGCTTAGAGGAAGGTTTTAATAATTCACCCCTCCACTTT. Protein product: CATSLEEGFNNSPLHF.

Only a few counts were recorded for this clonotype. The J gene is TRBJ2-5, the V gene TRBV9, with D perhaps assigned TRBD1 or TRBD2 (5 bases each). Germline V lookup: CDR1 SGDLS, CDR2 YYNGEE. The germline V and J ends were trimmed by 0 bases and 1 base, with 7 bases remaining between them. This CDR3 has 14 residues. This chain's CDR3 is CASSVGGTQETQYF. CDR3 sequence (DNA): TGTGCCAGCAGCGTAGGGGGGACCCAAGAGACCCAGTACTTC. The variable domain in full, with the rest retrieved from reference TRBV9 and TRBJ2-5, is DSGVTQTPKHLITATGQRVTLRCSPRSGDLSVYWYQQSLDQGLQFLIQYYNGEERAKGNILERFSAQQFPDLHSELNLSSLELGDSALYFCASSVGGTQETQYFGPGTRLLVL.

The sample holds many counts of this clonotype. The V and J genes are TRBV7-6 and TRBJ2-7; D remains ambiguous. There are 16 residues in the CDR3. The V and J ends lost 1 base and 4 bases respectively, with 17 bases between them. Germline loops: CDR1 SGHVS, CDR2 FNYEAQ. CDR3 region: CASSLGSSTPPYEQYF. CDR3 in DNA: TGTGCCAGCAGCTTAGGGTCCAGTACCCCACCTTACGAGCAGTACTTC.

Ten or more counts support this clonotype. V usage is TRBV7-8 and J usage is TRBJ2-7, with 8 bases that match TRBD1. This CDR3 spans 15 amino acids. Per germline, CDR1 SGHVS and CDR2 FQNEAQ. Trimming at V came to 1 base and at J to 3 bases, leaving 5 bases not matched to a gene. The CDR3 DNA reads TGTGCCAGCAGCTTAGGTGGACAGGGATTCTACGAGCAGTACTTC. Translation gives CASSLGGQGFYEQYF.

This chain links TRBV12-5 with TRBJ2-1, with TRBD2 identical over 11 bases. With 0 bases clipped from V and 3 bases from J, the junction kept 7 bases outside the gene matches. The V gene's germline CDR1 is LGHNT and CDR2 FRNRAP. The CDR3 consists of 18 residues. CDR3 loop: CASGLVFSGRALYNEQFF. In DNA form, the CDR3 reads TGTGCTAGTGGTTTGGTCTTTAGCGGGAGGGCCCTCTACAATGAGCAGTTCTTC.

The sample holds many counts of this clonotype. The chain has TRBV12-3 or TRBV12-4 and TRBJ2-5; D is tentatively TRBD1 or TRBD2 (5 bases each). CDR3 length: 17 residues. The germline V and J ends were trimmed by 2 bases and 4 bases, with 20 bases remaining between them. The CDR3 is CASSLSLRGTDLETQYF. CDR3 DNA: TGTGCCAGCAGTTTAAGTTTACGAGGGACCGACCTAGAGACCCAGTACTTC.

In its sample, this clonotype was seen a few times. The chain uses TRBV27 and TRBJ1-2, with a possible D match to TRBD1 (6 bases). The germline V gene encodes CDR1 MNHEY and CDR2 SMNVEV (reference sequence). V shed 6 bases and J shed 0 bases, with 20 bases lying between them. The CDR3 extends over 17 amino acids. CDR3 amino acids: CASRATGISLTNYGYTF. The DNA of the CDR3 is TGTGCCAGCAGGGCCACAGGGATTTCACTGACTAACTATGGCTACACCTTC.

This clonotype was observed at least ten times. The chain carries TRBV7-6 and TRBJ2-1; 11 bases align to TRBD2. Per the germline V gene, CDR1 is SGHVS and CDR2 is FNYEAQ. The CDR3 loop spans 18 amino acids. Trimming at V came to 2 bases and at J to 9 bases, leaving 15 bases not matched to a gene. CDR3 nucleotide sequence: TGTGCCAGCAGCTTACTATCCGCTCTAGCGGGAGGCGGGGGTGAGCAGTTCTTC. It yields the protein CASSLLSALAGGGGEQFF.

The chain has TRBV10-3 and TRBJ2-7; TRBD1 aligns across 8 bases. V lost 2 bases and J lost 5; bases outside the gene matches: 2. This CDR3 comprises 13 residues. Germline lookup yields CDR1 ENHRY and CDR2 SYGVKD. This chain's CDR3 is CAISETGGNEQYF. The CDR3 DNA reads TGTGCCATCAGTGAGACAGGGGGTAACGAGCAGTACTTC.

As to this clonotype: One junction end disagrees with the germline gene, perhaps due to a read error. The J gene is TRBJ2-1, the V gene TRBV4-1; D gene ambiguous. The CDR3 is 12 residues long. Germline CDR1 reads MGHRA; CDR2 reads YSYEKL. The CDR3, as DNA: TGTGCCAGCAGCCAAGGTCCCTATGAGCAGTTCTTC. It codes for CASSQGPYEQFF.

In this sample, this clonotype turned up a few times. The chain has TRBV12-3 or TRBV12-4 and TRBJ1-1; weak D call: TRBD1 (6 bases). The CDR3 runs 13 residues. The germline V and J ends were trimmed by 8 bases and 1 base, with 11 bases remaining between them. The CDR3 DNA is TGTGCCAGCGCACAGGGTTGGAACACTGAAGCTTTCTTT. This encodes CASAQGWNTEAFF.

On this clonotype itself: It is likely a read error, because the conserved phenylalanine at the end of the CDR3 is missing. The chain couples TRBV6-4 to TRBJ1-1; TRBD1 matches at 8 bases. CDR1 MRHNA and CDR2 SNTAGT come from the germline V gene. The CDR3 is made up of 19 amino acids. V lost 10 bases to trimming and J lost 1 base; unmatched junction nucleotides: 23. The DNA of the CDR3 is TGTGCCACCCGAACAGACCAGGGCAGGGGGCCTAGGAGGAACACTGAAGCTTTCATT. Protein sequence: CATRTDQGRGPRRNTEAFI.

There are many counts of this clonotype. The chain carries TRBV11-2 and TRBJ2-1; 10 nucleotides agree with TRBD2. After removal of 5 bases from V and 0 bases from J, the junction contained 10 bases not matched to a gene. The germline V gene encodes CDR1 SGHAT and CDR2 FQNNGV. The CDR3 is made up of 18 amino acids. For the CDR3, the DNA is TGTGCCAGCAGCCGAGGAGGACTAGCGGAGAGCTCCTACAATGAGCAGTTCTTC. Protein product: CASSRGGLAESSYNEQFF.

The chain joins TRBV10-2 to TRBJ2-3; the D gene is possibly TRBD2 (6 bases). The CDR3 has 13 residues. Germline V gene lookup returns CDR1 WSHSY and CDR2 SAAADI. The V end lost 8 bases, the J end lost 2 bases, and 11 bases lay between the germline ends. In DNA, the CDR3 is TGCGCCAGCTGGGGGGACGACACAGATACGCAGTATTTT. It codes for CASWGDDTDTQYF.

The rearrangement joins TRBV7-6 to TRBJ2-2; 7 bases agree with TRBD1. After removal of 0 bases from V and 0 bases from J, the junction contained 7 bases not matched to a gene. The CDR3 spans 18 residues. CDR1 is SGHVS and CDR2 is FNYEAQ in the germline V gene. CDR3 amino acids: CASSLAWRQGPNTGELFF. CDR3 coding DNA: TGTGCCAGCAGCTTAGCGTGGAGACAGGGCCCGAACACCGGGGAGCTGTTTTTT.